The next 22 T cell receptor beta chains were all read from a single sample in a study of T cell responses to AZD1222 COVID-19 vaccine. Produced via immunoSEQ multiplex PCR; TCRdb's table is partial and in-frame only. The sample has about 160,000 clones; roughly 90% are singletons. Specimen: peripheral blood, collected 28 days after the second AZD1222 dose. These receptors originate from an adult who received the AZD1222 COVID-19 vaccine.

The CDR3 loop is CASRLGRGSPLHF. CDR3 bases: TGTGCCAGCAGATTAGGGCGGGGGTCACCCCTCCACTTT. The rearrangement links TRBV25-1 to TRBJ1-6, with D perhaps TRBD1 (5 bases). The V gene lost 6 bases and the J gene lost 10 bases, with 13 bases spanning the gap. The CDR3 extends over 13 amino acids. Germline CDR1 and CDR2: MGHDK and SYGVNS.

The CDR3 spells CASSLALTKTGAGTEAFF. The DNA of the CDR3 is TGCGCCAGCAGCTTGGCTCTCACAAAGACAGGGGCGGGTACTGAAGCTTTCTTT. The chain employs TRBV5-1 and TRBJ1-1; 8 bases fit TRBD1. With 0 bases clipped from V and 5 bases from J, the junction kept 15 bases outside the gene matches. CDR1 and CDR2 from the germline V gene are SGHRS and YFSETQ. The length of the CDR3 is 18 residues.

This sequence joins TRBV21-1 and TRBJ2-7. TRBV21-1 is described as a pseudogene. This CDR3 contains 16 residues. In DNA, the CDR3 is TGTGCCAGCAGCAAAGAAGGCGACCTATCCCTCTACGAGCAGTACTTC. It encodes CASSKEGDLSLYEQYF.

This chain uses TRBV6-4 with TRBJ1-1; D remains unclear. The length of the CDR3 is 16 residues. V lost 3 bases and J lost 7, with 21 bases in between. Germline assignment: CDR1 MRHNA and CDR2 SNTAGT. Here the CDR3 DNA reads TGTGCCAGCAGTGATTTCCCCCCTGGTTCGAAGGGTGAAGCTTTCTTT. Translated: CASSDFPPGSKGEAFF.

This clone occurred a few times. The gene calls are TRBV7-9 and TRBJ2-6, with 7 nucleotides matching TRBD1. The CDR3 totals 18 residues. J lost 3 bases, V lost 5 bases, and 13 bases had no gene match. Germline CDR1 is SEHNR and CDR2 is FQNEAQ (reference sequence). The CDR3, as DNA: TGTGCCAGCAGCGATACTCCCCAGGGGGTCTTTGGGGCCAACGTCCTGACTTTC. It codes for CASSDTPQGVFGANVLTF.

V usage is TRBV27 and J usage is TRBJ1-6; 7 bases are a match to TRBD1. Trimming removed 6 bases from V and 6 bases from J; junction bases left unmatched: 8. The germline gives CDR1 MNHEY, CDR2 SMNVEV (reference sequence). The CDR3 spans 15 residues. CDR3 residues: CASSHTGALNSPLHF. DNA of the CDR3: TGTGCCAGCAGCCACACAGGGGCCCTTAATTCACCCCTCCACTTT.

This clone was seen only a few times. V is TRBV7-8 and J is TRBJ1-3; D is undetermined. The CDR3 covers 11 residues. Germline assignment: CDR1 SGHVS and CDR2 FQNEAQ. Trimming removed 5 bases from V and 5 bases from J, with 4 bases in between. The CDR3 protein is CASSPRNTIYF. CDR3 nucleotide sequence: TGTGCCAGCAGCCCCCGAAACACCATATATTTT.

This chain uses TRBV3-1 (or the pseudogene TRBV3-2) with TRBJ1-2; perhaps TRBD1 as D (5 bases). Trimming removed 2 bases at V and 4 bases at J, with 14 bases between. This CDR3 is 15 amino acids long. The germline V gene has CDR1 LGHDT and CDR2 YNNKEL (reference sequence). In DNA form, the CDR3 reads TGTGCCAGCAGCCAAACCGGGACTCGCAGCTATGGCTACACCTTC. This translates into CASSQTGTRSYGYTF.

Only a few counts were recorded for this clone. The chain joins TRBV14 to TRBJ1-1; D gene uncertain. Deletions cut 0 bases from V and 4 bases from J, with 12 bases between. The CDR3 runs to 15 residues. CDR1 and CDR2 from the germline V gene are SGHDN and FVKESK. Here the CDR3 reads CASSQDKQWGTEAFF. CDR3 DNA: TGTGCCAGCAGCCAAGACAAACAATGGGGCACTGAAGCTTTCTTT.

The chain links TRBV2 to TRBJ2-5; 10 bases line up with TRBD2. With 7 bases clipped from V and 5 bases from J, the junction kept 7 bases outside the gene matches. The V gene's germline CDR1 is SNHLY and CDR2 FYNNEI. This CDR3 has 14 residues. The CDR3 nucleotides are TGTGCCAGCATCCTAGCGGGGGAGTGGGAGACCCAGTACTTC. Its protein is CASILAGEWETQYF.

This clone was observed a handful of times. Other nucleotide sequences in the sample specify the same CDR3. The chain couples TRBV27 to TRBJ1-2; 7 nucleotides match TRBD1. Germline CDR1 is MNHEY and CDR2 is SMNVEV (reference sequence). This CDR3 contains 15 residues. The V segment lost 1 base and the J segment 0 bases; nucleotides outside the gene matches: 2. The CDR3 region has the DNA TGTGCCAGCAGTTTATACAGGGGAGCTAACTATGGCTACACCTTC. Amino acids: CASSLYRGANYGYTF.

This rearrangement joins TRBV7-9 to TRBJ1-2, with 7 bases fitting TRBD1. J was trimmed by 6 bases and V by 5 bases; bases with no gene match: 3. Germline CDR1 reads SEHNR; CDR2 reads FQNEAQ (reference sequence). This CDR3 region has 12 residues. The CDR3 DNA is TGTGCCAGCAGCCCGACAGGGAATGGCTACACCTTC. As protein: CASSPTGNGYTF. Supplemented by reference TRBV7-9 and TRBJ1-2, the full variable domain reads DTGVSQNPRHKITKRGQNVTFRCDPISEHNRLYWYRQTLGQGPEFLTYFQNEAQLEKSRLLSDRFSAERPKGSFSTLEIQRTEQGDSAMYLCASSPTGNGYTFGSGTRLTVV.

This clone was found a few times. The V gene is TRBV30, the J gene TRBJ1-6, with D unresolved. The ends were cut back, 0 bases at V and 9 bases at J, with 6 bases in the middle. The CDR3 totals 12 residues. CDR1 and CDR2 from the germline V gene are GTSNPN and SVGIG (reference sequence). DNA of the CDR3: TGTGCCTGGAGTGTGCTGGGTTCACCCCTCCACTTT. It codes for CAWSVLGSPLHF. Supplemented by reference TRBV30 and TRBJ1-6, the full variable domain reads SQTIHQWPATLVQPVGSPLSLECTVEGTSNPNLYWYRQAAGRGLQLLFYSVGIGQISSEVPQNLSASRPQDRQFILSSKKLLLSDSGFYLCAWSVLGSPLHFGNGTRLTVT.

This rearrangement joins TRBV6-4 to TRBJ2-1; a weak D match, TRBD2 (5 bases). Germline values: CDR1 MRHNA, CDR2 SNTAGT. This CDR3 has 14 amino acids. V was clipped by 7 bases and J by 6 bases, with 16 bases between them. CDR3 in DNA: TGTGCCAGCAACCGGACTGGGTGGGTCAATGAGCAGTTCTTC. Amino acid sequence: CASNRTGWVNEQFF.

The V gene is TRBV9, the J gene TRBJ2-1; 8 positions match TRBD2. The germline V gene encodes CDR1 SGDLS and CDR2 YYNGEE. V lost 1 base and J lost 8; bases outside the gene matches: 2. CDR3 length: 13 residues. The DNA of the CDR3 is TGTGCCAGCAGCGTATACGGGGGGGATGAGCAGTTCTTC. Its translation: CASSVYGGDEQFF.

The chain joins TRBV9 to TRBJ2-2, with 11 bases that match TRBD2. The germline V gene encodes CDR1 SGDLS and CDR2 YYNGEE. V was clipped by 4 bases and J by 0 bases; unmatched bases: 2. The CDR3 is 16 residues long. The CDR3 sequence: CASSLSGGANTGELFF. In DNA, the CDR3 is TGTGCCAGCAGCCTTAGCGGGGGGGCGAACACCGGGGAGCTGTTTTTT.

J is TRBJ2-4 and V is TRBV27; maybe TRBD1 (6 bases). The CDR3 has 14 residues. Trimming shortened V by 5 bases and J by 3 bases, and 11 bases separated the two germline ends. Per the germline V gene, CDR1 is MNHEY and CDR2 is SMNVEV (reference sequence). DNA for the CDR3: TGTGCCAGCAGTACTCCAGGGGTCAAAAACATTCAGTACTTC. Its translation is CASSTPGVKNIQYF.

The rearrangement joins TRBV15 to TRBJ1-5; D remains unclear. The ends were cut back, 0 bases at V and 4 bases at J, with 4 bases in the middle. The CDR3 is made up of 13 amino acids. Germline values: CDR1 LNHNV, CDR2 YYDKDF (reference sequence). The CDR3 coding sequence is TGTGCCACCAGCAGAGAGTTTAATCAGCCCCAGCATTTT. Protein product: CATSREFNQPQHF. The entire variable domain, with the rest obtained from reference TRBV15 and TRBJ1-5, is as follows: DAMVIQNPRYQVTQFGKPVTLSCSQTLNHNVMYWYQQKSSQAPKLLFHYYDKDFNNEADTPDNFQSRRPNTSFCFLDIRSPGLGDTAMYLCATSREFNQPQHFGDGTRLSIL.

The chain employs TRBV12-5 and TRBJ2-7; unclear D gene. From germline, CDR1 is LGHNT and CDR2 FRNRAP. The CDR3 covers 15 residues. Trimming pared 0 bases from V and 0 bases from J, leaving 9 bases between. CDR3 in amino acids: CASGLVGALSYEQYF. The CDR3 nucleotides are TGTGCTAGTGGTTTGGTTGGAGCCCTCTCCTACGAGCAGTACTTC.

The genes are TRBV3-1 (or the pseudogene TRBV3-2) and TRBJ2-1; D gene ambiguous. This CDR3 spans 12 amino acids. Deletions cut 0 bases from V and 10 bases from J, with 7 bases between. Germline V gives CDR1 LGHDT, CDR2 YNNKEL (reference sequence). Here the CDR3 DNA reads TGTGCCAGCAGCCAAGATAGAAGGGAGCAGTTCTTC. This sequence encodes CASSQDRREQFF.

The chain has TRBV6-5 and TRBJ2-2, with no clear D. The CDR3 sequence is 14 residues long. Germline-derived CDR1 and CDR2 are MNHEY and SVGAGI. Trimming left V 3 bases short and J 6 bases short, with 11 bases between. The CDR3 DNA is TGTGCCAGCAGTTATATCGGAGAATCCGGGGAGCTGTTTTTT. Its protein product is CASSYIGESGELFF.

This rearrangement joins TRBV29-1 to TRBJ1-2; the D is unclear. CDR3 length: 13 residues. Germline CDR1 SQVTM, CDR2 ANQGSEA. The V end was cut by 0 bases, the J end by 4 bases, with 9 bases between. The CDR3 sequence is CSVEEGSRYGYTF. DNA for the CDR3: TGCAGCGTTGAAGAGGGCTCACGCTATGGCTACACCTTC.